This record concerns one T cell receptor beta chain sequence. What it recognizes is unknown. Use of 60 Vbeta and 13 Jbeta primers characterized the PCR. Only in-frame clones appear in the TCRdb table, and some are missing; sequencing was by immunoSEQ multiplex PCR. This table has 75,000 to 100,000 clones, roughly 74% appearing once. V lost 2 bases, J lost 5 bases, and 2 bases stayed unmatched. The CDR3 runs 14 residues. CDR1 and CDR2 (germline): SGHRS, YFSETQ. The data originate from a study of cytomegalovirus exposure and HLA in healthy donors. General study findings and limits: Available immune exposure information covered CMV serostatus only. As a later analysis showed, a missense DCLRE1C variant was linked to trimming of TCR beta V- and J-genes. A few of the chains that were CMV-associated were confirmed in vitro to be specific for CMV antigens.

The specimen sequenced was PBMCs. The receptor was derived from a woman in her seventies in good health and CMV-seropositive. V gene TRBV5-1 combines with J gene TRBJ1-1, with TRBD1 identical over 11 bases. The CDR3 sequence is CASSFGTGGTEAFF. In DNA, the CDR3 is TGCGCCAGCAGCTTCGGGACAGGGGGTACTGAAGCTTTCTTT.